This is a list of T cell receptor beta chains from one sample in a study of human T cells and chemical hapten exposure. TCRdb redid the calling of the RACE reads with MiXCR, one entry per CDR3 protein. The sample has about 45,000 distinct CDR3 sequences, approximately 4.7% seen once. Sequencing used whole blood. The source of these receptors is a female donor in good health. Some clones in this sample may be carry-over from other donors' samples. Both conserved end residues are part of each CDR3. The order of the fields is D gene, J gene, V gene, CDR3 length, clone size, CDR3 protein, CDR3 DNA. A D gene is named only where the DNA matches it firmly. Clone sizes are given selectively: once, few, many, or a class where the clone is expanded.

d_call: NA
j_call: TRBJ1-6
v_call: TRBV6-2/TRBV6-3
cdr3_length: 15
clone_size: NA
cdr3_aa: CASSYSIGGNSPLHF
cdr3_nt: TGTGCCAGCAGTTACTCGATCGGGGGTAATTCACCCCTCCACTTT

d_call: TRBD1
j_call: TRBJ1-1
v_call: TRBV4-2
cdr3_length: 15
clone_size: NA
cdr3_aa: CASSARQGRGTEAFF
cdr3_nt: TGTGCCAGCAGCGCCCGACAGGGCCGGGGAACTGAAGCTTTCTTT

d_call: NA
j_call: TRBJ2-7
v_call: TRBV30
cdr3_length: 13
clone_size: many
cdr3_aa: CAWSVTYSYEQYF
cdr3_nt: TGTGCCTGGAGTGTGACCTACAGCTACGAGCAGTACTTC

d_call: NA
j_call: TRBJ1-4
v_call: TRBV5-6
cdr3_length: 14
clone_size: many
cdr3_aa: CASSSGRSREKLFF
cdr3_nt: TGTGCCAGCAGCTCGGGGCGGTCCCGGGAAAAACTGTTTTTT

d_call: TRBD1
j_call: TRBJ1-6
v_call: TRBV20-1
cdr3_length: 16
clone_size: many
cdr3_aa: CSAAARQGVSGSPLHF
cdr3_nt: TGCAGTGCTGCCGCGCGACAGGGCGTTTCGGGCTCACCCCTCCACTTT

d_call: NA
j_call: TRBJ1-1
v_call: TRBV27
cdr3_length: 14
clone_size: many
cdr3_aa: CASSLSGPNTEAFF
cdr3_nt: TGTGCCAGCAGTCTCTCAGGGCCGAACACTGAAGCTTTCTTT

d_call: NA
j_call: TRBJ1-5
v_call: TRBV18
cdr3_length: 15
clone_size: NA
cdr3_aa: CASSPSVRGNQPQHF
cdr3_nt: TGTGCCAGCTCCCCCTCTGTCAGGGGAAATCAGCCCCAGCATTTT

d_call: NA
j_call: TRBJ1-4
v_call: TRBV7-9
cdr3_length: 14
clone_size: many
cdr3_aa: CASSLRQSNEKLFF
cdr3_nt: TGTGCCAGCAGCCTGCGACAGAGTAATGAAAAACTGTTTTTT

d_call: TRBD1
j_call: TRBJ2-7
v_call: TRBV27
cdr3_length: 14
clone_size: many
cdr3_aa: CASRELDRAYEQYF
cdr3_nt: TGTGCCAGCAGGGAGCTGGACAGGGCGTACGAGCAGTACTTC

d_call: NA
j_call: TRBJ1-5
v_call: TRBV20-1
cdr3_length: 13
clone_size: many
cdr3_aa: CSARANPLGAQHF
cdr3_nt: TGCAGTGCTAGAGCAAATCCCCTTGGTGCCCAGCATTTT

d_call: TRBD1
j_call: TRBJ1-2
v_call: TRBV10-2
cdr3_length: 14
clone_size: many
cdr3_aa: CASRPDRKGNGYTF
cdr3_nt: TGCGCCAGCAGACCGGACAGGAAGGGGAATGGCTACACCTTC

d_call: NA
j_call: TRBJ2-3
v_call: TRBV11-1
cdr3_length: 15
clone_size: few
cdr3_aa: CASSLGGLRTDTQYF
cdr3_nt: TGTGCCAGCAGCTTAGGGGGGTTGCGCACAGATACGCAGTATTTT

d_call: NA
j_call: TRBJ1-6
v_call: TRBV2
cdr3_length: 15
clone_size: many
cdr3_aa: CASSLDSYYNSPLHF
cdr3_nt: TGTGCCAGCAGCTTGGACAGCTACTATAATTCACCCCTCCACTTT

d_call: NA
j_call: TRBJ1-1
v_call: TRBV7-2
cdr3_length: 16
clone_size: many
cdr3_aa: CASSLAWGGRATEAFF
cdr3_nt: TGTGCCAGCAGCTTAGCGTGGGGAGGGAGAGCCACTGAAGCTTTCTTT

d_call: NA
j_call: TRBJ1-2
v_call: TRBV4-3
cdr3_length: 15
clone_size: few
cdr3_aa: CASSTRSRRNYGYTF
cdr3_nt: TGCGCCAGCAGCACCCGTAGCAGGCGGAACTATGGCTACACCTTC

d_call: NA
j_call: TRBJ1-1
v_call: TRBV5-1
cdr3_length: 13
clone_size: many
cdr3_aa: CASSSLMDTEAFF
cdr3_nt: TGCGCCAGCAGCTCCCTGATGGACACTGAAGCTTTCTTT

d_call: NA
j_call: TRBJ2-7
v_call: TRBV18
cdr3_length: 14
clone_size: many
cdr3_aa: CASSPPGRDYEQYF
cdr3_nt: TGTGCCAGCTCACCACCGGGCAGAGACTACGAGCAGTACTTC

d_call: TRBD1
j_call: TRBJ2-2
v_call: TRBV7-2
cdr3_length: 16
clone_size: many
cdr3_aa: CASSPGGRGNTGELFF
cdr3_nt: TGTGCCAGCAGTCCAGGGGGCAGGGGTAACACCGGGGAGCTGTTTTTT